A single sample is the source of the 14 T cell receptor beta chains below, sequenced in a study of early T cells in non-severe SARS-CoV-2 infection. TCRdb reprocessed the 5' RACE reads with MiXCR, giving one entry per CDR3 protein. The profile shows around 70,000 distinct CDR3 sequences, about a tenth of them singletons. The source material was whole blood, sampled at baseline. The origin of the receptors is an adult who was a healthcare worker with PCR-confirmed SARS-CoV-2 infection or an uninfected control (not recorded which).

This clonotype has ten or more counts. The V gene is TRBV12-3 or TRBV12-4, the J gene TRBJ2-5; D remains ambiguous. The CDR3 is 16 amino acids. Trimming cost V 5 bases and J 2 bases, with 18 bases left between them. CDR3 residues: CASSPYGRTPQETQYF. CDR3 nucleotides: TGTGCCAGCAGTCCCTACGGACGGACCCCACAAGAGACCCAGTACTTC.

This CDR3 reads CASSLAKGTNYGYTF. Written as DNA, the CDR3 is TGTGCCAGCAGCTTAGCTAAGGGAACCAACTATGGCTACACCTTC. This chain joins TRBV7-2 and TRBJ1-2; D is undetermined. Per germline, CDR1 SGHTA and CDR2 FQGNSA. The CDR3 has 15 residues. Trimming shortened V by 0 bases and J by 2 bases, and 10 bases separated the two germline ends.

This clonotype was counted once. A read error is possible here, since a much larger clone lies one base away. The chain uses TRBV4-2 and TRBJ2-7, with D possibly being TRBD2 (5 bases). CDR1 is LGHNA, CDR2 YNFKEQ, per germline. The CDR3 runs 15 residues. The CDR3, as DNA: TGTGTCAGCAGCCAAGCGGTCGACACGATCTACGAGCAGTACTTC. It translates to CVSSQAVDTIYEQYF.

The V and J genes are TRBV28 and TRBJ1-1; the D is unclear. CDR1 and CDR2 (germline): MDHEN, SYDVKM. The CDR3 totals 14 residues. V lost 10 bases and J 1 base, leaving 16 bases between the germline ends. CDR3 protein: CATRSMNGNTEAFF. In DNA, the CDR3 is TGTGCCACCAGGTCCATGAATGGGAACACTGAAGCTTTCTTT.

The chain employs TRBV19 and TRBJ2-4; possibly TRBD1 or TRBD2 for D (5 bases each). The V and J ends lost 5 bases and 5 bases respectively, with 19 bases between them. CDR1 and CDR2 (germline): LNHDA, SQIVND (reference sequence). The CDR3 consists of 16 residues. CDR3: CASSVSGSRGQNIQYF. The DNA of the CDR3 is TGTGCCAGTAGTGTCTCAGGGAGCCGCGGGCAAAACATTCAGTACTTC.

A few counts support this clonotype. The chain carries TRBV7-2 and TRBJ2-5; 9 positions match TRBD2. The CDR3 loop spans 12 amino acids. The V gene's germline CDR1 is SGHTA and CDR2 FQGNSA. The V gene end was trimmed by 10 bases and the J gene end by 4 bases; junction bases not matched to a gene: 4. The CDR3 sequence is CATGTSRETQYF. As DNA, the CDR3 is TGTGCCACCGGGACTAGCCGAGAGACCCAGTACTTC.

In its sample, this clonotype was seen many times. V usage is TRBV27 and J usage is TRBJ2-1; no firm D call. The germline V gene has CDR1 MNHEY and CDR2 SMNVEV (reference sequence). CDR3 length: 11 amino acids. The ends were cut back, 2 bases at V and 9 bases at J, with 5 bases in the middle. CDR3 DNA: TGTGCCAGCAGTTTACCCCCTGAGCAGTTCTTC. Its protein product is CASSLPPEQFF.

J is TRBJ1-5 and V is TRBV4-2; 8 bases map to TRBD1. There are 16 residues in the CDR3. CDR1 LGHNA and CDR2 YNFKEQ come from the germline V gene. V trimming: 1 base; J trimming: 7 bases; junction bases outside the gene matches: 9. Written as DNA, the CDR3 is TGTGCCAGCAGCCAAGTTTCGGACAGGGAACGCCAGCCCCAGCATTTT. Its translation is CASSQVSDRERQPQHF.

The genes are TRBV7-6 and TRBJ2-1; D may be TRBD2 (5 bases). The length of the CDR3 is 15 residues. Germline V gene sequence: CDR1 SGHVS, CDR2 FNYEAQ. Trimming removed 5 bases at V and 12 bases at J, with 23 bases between. The CDR3 loop is CASSPEGRRYRGQFF. The CDR3 coding sequence is TGTGCCAGCAGCCCTGAAGGACGGAGGTATAGAGGGCAGTTCTTC.

The rearrangement links TRBV7-3 to TRBJ2-6, with no clear D. Germline loops: CDR1 SGHTA, CDR2 FQGTGA. V lost 2 bases and J 2 bases, leaving 1 base between the germline ends. CDR3 length: 13 residues. CDR3 in amino acids: CASSLPGANVLTF. The CDR3 nucleotides read TGTGCCAGCAGCTTACCTGGGGCCAACGTCCTGACTTTC.

The rearrangement uses TRBV19 and TRBJ2-3; 8 bases match TRBD2. The CDR3 runs 13 residues. V shed 8 bases, J shed 4 bases, and the junction held 5 bases outside the gene matches. Germline loops: CDR1 LNHDA, CDR2 SQIVND (reference sequence). CDR3: CASGAGGADTQYF. CDR3 in DNA: TGTGCCAGTGGTGCGGGAGGAGCAGATACGCAGTATTTT.

This clonotype was detected a few times. The chain couples TRBV27 to TRBJ1-4, with unresolved D. V lost 6 bases, J lost 5 bases, and 10 bases lay in between. CDR3 length: 13 amino acids. The germline V gene encodes CDR1 MNHEY and CDR2 SMNVEV (reference sequence). CDR3 coding DNA: TGTGCCAGCAGGCGTACCCTGAATGAAAAACTGTTTTTT. Encoded protein: CASRRTLNEKLFF.

The V and J genes are TRBV29-1 and TRBJ2-4, with TRBD2 matching over 7 bases. CDR1 and CDR2 from the germline V gene are SQVTM and ANQGSEA. V shed 4 bases, J shed 9 bases, and the junction held 12 bases outside the gene matches. This CDR3 region has 14 residues. The CDR3 DNA sequence: TGCAGCGTTGGGGTACGGGCGGGAGCGGCCATTCAGTACTTC. As protein: CSVGVRAGAAIQYF. Drawing the rest from reference TRBV29-1 and TRBJ2-4, the complete variable domain is SAVISQKPSRDICQRGTSLTIQCQVDSQVTMMFWYRQQPGQSLTLIATANQGSEATYESGFVIDKFPISRPNLTFSTLTVSNMSPEDSSIYLCSVGVRAGAAIQYFGAGTRLSVL.

This clonotype was counted ten times or more. This chain connects TRBV18 to TRBJ2-1, with D unclear. In germline, CDR1 is KGHSH, CDR2 LQKENI. V was pared by 3 bases and J by 0 bases, with 18 bases between. This CDR3 is 18 amino acids long. As DNA, the CDR3 is TGTGCCAGCTCACCTCCGATAGTAGCACCTAGCTCCTACAATGAGCAGTTCTTC. Protein product: CASSPPIVAPSSYNEQFF.